This TCR beta chain derives from a study of shared clonotypes between healthy human individuals. Naive CD8 populations comprised CD45RO-negative cells positively selected for CCR7, excluding terminally differentiated effector memory CD45RA+ cells. The assay was immunoSEQ multiplex PCR, and TCRdb's table has in-frame clones only and misses some. The table records about 2.2 million clones, roughly 91% of them present only once. This clone was seen more than once but under ten times. From germline, CDR1 is MGHRA and CDR2 YSYEKL. The CDR3 spans 14 residues. The V segment lost 4 bases and the J segment 4 bases; nucleotides outside the gene matches: 5.

This clonotype was obtained from a man aged 18 to 30 in good health. Some clones in this sample may be carry-over from other donors' samples. The sequenced material came from naive CD8+ T cells from PBMCs. The chain couples TRBV4-1 to TRBJ1-2; 8 bases match TRBD1. The CDR3: CASSPQDRAYGYTF. In DNA, the CDR3 is TGCGCCAGCAGCCCACAGGACAGGGCCTATGGCTACACCTTC.